This TCR beta chain came from a study of identical twins. TCRdb passed the 5' RACE reads through MiXCR, listing each CDR3 protein once. Among roughly 470,000 distinct CDR3 sequences listed, over 11% were seen once. This clonotype has a handful of counts. Germline-derived CDR1 and CDR2 are DFQATT and SNEGSKA (reference sequence). The CDR3 runs 15 residues. Germline trimming cut 4 bases from V and 3 bases from J; bases unmatched to any gene: 11. The data also belong to a second study, concerning yellow fever vaccine responses in identical twins.

This TCR derives from a woman aged 18 to 35 in good health. The specimen sequenced was CD4+ T cells sorted from blood. The genes are TRBV20-1 and TRBJ2-5, with 7 bases matching TRBD1. The CDR3 loop is CSATAGTASKETQYF. The CDR3 region has the DNA TGCAGTGCTACCGCCGGGACAGCCTCCAAAGAGACCCAGTACTTC.